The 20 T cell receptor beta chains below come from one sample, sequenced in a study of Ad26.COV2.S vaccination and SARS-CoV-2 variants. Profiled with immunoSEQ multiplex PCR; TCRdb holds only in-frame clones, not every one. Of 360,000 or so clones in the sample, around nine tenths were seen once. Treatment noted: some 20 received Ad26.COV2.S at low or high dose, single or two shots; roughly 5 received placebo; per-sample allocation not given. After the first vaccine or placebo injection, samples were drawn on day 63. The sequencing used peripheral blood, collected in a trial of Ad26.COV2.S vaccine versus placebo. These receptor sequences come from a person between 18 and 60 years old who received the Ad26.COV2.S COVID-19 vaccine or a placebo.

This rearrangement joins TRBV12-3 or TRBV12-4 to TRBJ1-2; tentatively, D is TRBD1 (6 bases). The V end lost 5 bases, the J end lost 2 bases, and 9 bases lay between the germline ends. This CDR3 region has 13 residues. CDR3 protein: CASSGQRNYGYTF. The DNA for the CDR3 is TGTGCCAGCAGTGGACAGCGCAACTATGGCTACACCTTC.

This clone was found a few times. CDR3 sequence (DNA): TGCGCCAGCAGCCAAGATGAGGCGGTTGTAATCCAGCCCCAGCATTTT. Amino acids: CASSQDEAVVIQPQHF. The chain combines TRBV4-1 with TRBJ1-5; D call uncertain. The CDR3 covers 16 residues. Trimming removed 0 bases from V and 7 bases from J, with 16 bases in between. Germline V gene lookup returns CDR1 MGHRA and CDR2 YSYEKL.

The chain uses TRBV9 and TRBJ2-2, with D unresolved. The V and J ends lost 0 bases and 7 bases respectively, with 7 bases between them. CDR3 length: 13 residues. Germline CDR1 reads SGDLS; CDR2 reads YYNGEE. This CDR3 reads CASSVGVGGELFF. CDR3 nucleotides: TGTGCCAGCAGCGTAGGGGTAGGCGGGGAGCTGTTTTTT.

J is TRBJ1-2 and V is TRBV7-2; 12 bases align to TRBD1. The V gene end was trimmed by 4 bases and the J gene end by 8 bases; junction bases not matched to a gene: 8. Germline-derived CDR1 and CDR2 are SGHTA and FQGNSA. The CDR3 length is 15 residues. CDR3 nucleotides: TGTGCCAGCAGCTCATCCGGGACAGGGGGCCGCGGCTACACCTTC. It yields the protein CASSSSGTGGRGYTF.

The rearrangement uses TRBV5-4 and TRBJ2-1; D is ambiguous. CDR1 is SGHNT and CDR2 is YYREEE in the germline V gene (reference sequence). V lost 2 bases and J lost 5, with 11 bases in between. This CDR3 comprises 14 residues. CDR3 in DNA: TGTGCCAGCAGCTTTCGGGCAGAGCACAATGAGCAGTTCTTC. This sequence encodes CASSFRAEHNEQFF.

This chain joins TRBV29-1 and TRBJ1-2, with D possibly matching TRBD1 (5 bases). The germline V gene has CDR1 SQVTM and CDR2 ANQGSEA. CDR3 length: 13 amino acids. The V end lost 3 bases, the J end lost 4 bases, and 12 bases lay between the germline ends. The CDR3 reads CSVDHPGFYGYTF. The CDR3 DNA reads TGCAGCGTTGATCACCCAGGGTTCTATGGCTACACCTTC.

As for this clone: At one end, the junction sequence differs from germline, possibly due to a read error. For the CDR3, the DNA is TGTGCCAGCGGTTTCCTTCATGGGGGGAACTATGGCTACACCTTC. Protein sequence: CASGFLHGGNYGYTF. The rearrangement links TRBV27 to TRBJ1-2, with D possibly TRBD1 on 5 matching bases. Germline V CDR1 and CDR2: MNHEY, SMNVEV (reference sequence). The CDR3 contains 15 residues.

CDR3 protein: CASSEFSQAYEQYF. For the CDR3, the DNA is TGTGCCAGCAGTGAATTTTCACAGGCCTACGAGCAGTACTTC. The chain couples TRBV6-1 to TRBJ2-7, with a weak D call TRBD1 (5 bases). CDR1 MNHNS and CDR2 SASEGT come from the germline V gene. V was shortened by 2 bases and J by 2 bases, with 10 bases between the two germline ends. The CDR3 is made up of 14 amino acids.

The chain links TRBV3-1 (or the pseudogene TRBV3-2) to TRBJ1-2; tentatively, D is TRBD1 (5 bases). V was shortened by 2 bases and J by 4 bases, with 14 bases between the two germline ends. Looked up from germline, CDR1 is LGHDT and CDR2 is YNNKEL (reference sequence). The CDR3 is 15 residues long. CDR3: CASSQRATDIYGYTF. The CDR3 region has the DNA TGTGCCAGCAGCCAACGGGCGACAGACATCTATGGCTACACCTTC.

CDR3 region: CASSLGPGEGYEQYF. The CDR3, as DNA: TGTGCCAGCAGCTTAGGGCCGGGGGAGGGCTACGAGCAGTACTTC. V and J are TRBV5-4 and TRBJ2-7, with 7 bases aligning to TRBD2. V lost 2 bases to trimming and J lost 3 bases; unmatched junction nucleotides: 8. The CDR3 runs 15 residues. Per germline, CDR1 SGHNT and CDR2 YYREEE (reference sequence).

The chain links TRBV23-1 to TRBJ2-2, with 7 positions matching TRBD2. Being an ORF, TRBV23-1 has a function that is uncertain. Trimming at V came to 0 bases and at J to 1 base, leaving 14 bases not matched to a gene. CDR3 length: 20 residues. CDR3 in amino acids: CASSQSAHRGGVENTGELFF. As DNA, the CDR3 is TGCGCCAGCAGTCAATCAGCCCACCGGGGAGGGGTGGAGAACACCGGGGAGCTGTTTTTT.

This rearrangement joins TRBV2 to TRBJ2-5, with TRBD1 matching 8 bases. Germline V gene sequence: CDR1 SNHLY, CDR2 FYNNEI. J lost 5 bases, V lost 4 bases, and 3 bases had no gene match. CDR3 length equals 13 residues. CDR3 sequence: CASSAGGAETQYF. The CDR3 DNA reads TGTGCCAGCAGTGCAGGGGGCGCGGAGACCCAGTACTTC.

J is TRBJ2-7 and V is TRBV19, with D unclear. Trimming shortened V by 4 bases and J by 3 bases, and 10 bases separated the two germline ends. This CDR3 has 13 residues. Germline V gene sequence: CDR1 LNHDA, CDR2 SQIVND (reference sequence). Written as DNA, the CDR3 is TGTGCCAGTAGTAGGCCTGGGTTCTACGAGCAGTACTTC. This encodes CASSRPGFYEQYF.

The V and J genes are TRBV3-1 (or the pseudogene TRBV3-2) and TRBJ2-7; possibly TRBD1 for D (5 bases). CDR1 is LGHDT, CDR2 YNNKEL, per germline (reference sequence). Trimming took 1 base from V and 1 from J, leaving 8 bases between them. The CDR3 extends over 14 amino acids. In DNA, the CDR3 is TGTGCCAGCAGCCAAGGCAGGGATTCCTACGAGCAGTACTTC. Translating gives CASSQGRDSYEQYF.

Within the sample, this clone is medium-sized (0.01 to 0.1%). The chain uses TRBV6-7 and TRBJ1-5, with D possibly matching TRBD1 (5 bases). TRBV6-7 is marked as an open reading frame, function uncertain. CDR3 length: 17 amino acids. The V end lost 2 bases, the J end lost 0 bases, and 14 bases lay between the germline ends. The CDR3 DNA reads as TGTGCCAGCAGTTACCCCCGGGACGTTTATAGCAATCAGCCCCAGCATTTT. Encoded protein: CASSYPRDVYSNQPQHF.

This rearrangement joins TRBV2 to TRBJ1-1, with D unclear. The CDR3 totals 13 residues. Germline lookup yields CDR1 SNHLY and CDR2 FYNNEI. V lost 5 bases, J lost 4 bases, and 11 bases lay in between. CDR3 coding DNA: TGTGCCAGCAGTCGCCGCTCGAGCACTGAAGCTTTCTTT. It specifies CASSRRSSTEAFF.

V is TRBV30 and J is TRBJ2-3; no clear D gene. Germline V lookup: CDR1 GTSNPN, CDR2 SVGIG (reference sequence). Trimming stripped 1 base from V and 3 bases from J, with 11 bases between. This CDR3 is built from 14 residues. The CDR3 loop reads CAWSALGFTDTQYF. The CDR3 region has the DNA TGTGCCTGGAGTGCTCTTGGGTTTACAGATACGCAGTATTTT.

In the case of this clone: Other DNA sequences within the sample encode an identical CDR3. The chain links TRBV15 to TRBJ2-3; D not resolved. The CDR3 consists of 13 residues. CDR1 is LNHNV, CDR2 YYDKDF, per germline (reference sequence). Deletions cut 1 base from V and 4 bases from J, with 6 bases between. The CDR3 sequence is CATSRGGSDTQYF. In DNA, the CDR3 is TGTGCCACCAGCAGAGGGGGTTCAGATACGCAGTATTTT.

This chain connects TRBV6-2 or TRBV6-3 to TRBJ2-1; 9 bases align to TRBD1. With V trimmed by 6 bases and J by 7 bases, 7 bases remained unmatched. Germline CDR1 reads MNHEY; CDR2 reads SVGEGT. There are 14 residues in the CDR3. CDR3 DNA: TGTGCCAGCAGCTTTCCGGGACAGGGAAATGAGCAGTTCTTC. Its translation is CASSFPGQGNEQFF.

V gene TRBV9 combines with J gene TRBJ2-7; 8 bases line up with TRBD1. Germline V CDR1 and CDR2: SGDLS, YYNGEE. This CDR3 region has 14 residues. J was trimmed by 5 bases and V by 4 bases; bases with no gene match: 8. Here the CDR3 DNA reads TGTGCCAGCAGCCCCCGGACAGGGATCGACGAGCAGTACTTC. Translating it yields CASSPRTGIDEQYF.